This T cell receptor (beta chain) was found in a study of cytomegalovirus exposure and HLA in healthy donors. Study conclusions and caveats: By a later analysis, the bulk of CMV-associated TCR beta chains appeared HLA-restricted.

The V end was cut by 0 bases, the J end by 8 bases, with 7 bases between. Germline lookup yields CDR1 LGHNA and CDR2 YSLEER. The CDR3 contains 13 residues. A multiplex PCR was run with 60 Vbeta primers and 13 Jbeta primers. How the authors handled the data: Around 10 million shared chains were among approximately 87 million unique TCR beta chains counted in a later analysis. Method: immunoSEQ multiplex PCR; TCRdb's copy keeps in-frame clones and lacks some. V, J and clone size reflect that table, while D and trimming were determined from the DNA. Among under 200,000 clones, over 75% were seen once, and the ten largest hold around 2%. As regards this clone: Its antigen is unidentified.

This TCR was sampled from a human donor in good health. The rearrangement joins TRBV4-3 to TRBJ1-4; D unclear. The sample consisted of PBMCs. CDR3 in amino acids: CASSQDISEKLFF. The DNA for the CDR3 is TGCGCCAGCAGCCAAGATATAAGCGAAAAACTGTTTTTT.